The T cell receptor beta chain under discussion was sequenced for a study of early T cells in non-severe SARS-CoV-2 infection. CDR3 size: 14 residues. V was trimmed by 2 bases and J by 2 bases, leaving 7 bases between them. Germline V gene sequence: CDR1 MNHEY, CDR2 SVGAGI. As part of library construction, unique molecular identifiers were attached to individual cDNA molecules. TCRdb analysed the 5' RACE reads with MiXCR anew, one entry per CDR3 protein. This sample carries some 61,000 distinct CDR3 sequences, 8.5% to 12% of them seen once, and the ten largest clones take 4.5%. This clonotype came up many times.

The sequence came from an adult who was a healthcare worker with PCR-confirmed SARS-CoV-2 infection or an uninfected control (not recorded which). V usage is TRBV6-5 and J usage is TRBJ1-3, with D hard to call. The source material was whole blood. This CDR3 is CASSYIGTGNTIYF. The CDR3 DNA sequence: TGTGCCAGCAGTTACATTGGAACTGGAAACACCATATATTTT.